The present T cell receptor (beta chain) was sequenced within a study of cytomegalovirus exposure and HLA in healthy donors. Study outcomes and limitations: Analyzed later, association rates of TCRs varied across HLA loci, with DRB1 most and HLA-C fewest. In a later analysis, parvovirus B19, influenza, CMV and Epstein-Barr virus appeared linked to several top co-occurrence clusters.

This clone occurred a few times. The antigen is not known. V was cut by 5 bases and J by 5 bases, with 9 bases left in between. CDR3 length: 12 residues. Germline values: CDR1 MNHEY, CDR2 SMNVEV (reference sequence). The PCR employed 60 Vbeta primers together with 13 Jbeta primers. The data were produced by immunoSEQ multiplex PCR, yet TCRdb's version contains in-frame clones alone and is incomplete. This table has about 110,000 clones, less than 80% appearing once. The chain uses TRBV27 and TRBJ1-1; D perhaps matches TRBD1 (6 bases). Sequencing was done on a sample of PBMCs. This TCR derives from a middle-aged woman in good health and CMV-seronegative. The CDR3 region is CASSARGTEAFF. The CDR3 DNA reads TGTGCCAGCAGTGCCAGGGGTACTGAAGCTTTCTTT.